Sequencing of this T cell receptor (beta chain) was carried out in a study of CXCR3-negative and CXCR3-positive naive CD8 T cells. Turning to the study itself: Each library held about 1.5 +/- 0.3 million TRB reads, 130 million to 150 million in total.

CDR3 size: 15 residues. The germline gives CDR1 SQVTM, CDR2 ANQGSEA. About this clonotype itself: The antigen is unknown.

A CD45RO-CCR7+CD27+CD95- profile was what naive CD8+ T cells displayed. Broader study findings: TRB CDR3s were more hydrophobic in CXCR3-positive than in CXCR3-negative naive cells. TCR interaction strength was inferred from TRB CDR3 physicochemistry, as CD5 matched across naive subsets.

UMI labels and 5' RACE were used to prepare the TRB cDNA libraries. Following a re-call of the 5' RACE reads, TCRdb has one entry per CDR3 protein and lacks DNA. This sample's clone table lists 45,000 to 75,000 distinct CDR3 sequences. This chain uses TRBV29-1 with TRBJ2-1; TCRdb indicates TRBD2, and absent DNA this call remains unverified. The sequence was obtained from a human donor in good health. Some clones in this sample may be carry-over from other donors' samples. Material for sequencing was naive CXCR3- CD8+ T cells from blood. Subset here: CD45RO-CCR7+CD27+CD95- naive CD8+ T cells lacking CXCR3 (TNR3-). This chain's CDR3 is CSVEGRGVPYNEQFF.